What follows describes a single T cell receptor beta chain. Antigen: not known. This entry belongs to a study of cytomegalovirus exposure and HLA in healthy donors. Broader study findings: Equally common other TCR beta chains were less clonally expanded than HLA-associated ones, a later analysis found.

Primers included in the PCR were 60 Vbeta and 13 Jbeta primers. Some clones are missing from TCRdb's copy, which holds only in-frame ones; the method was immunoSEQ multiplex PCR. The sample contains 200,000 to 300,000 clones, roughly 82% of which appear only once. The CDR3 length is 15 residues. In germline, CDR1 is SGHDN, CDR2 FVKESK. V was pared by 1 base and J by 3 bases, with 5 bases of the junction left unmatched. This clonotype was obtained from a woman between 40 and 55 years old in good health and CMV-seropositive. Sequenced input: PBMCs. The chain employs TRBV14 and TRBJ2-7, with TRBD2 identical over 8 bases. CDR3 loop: CASSQVAGGYYEQYF. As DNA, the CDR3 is TGTGCCAGCAGCCAAGTCGCGGGGGGCTACTACGAGCAGTACTTC.